These T cell receptor beta chains were read from a single sample in a study of shared clonotypes between healthy human individuals. This table comes from immunoSEQ multiplex PCR, and its TCRdb copy is limited to in-frame clones, with some not included. The profile shows some 2,400,000 clones, under 97% of them singletons. Sequenced material: naive CD4+ T cells sorted from blood. These receptors all come from a man younger than 35 in good health. CDR3s include the opening cysteine and the closing phenylalanine or tryptophan. A D gene is named only where the DNA matches it firmly.

J: TRBJ1-4
V: TRBV11-3
D: TRBD1
DNA: TGTGCCAGCAGCTTATTTGGGACAGCTAATGAAAAACTGTTTTTT
CDR3: CASSLFGTANEKLFF

J: TRBJ2-4
V: TRBV4-1
D: NA
DNA: TGCGCCAGCAGCCAAGCCGTACAGCAAGAGACCGGTTTAGCCAAAAACATTCAGTACTTC
CDR3: CASSQAVQQETGLAKNIQYF

J: TRBJ2-7
V: TRBV2
D: TRBD2
DNA: TGTGCCAGCAGTGACGGGATTCGGCGGGAGATGGGTGAGCAGTACTTC
CDR3: CASSDGIRREMGEQYF

J: TRBJ1-2
V: TRBV6-1
D: NA
DNA: TGTGCCAGCAGTGAATTTCAGGGGAGCAAGGGCTTCGTGATAGCTAACTATGGCTACACCTTC
CDR3: CASSEFQGSKGFVIANYGYTF

J: TRBJ2-3
V: TRBV7-9
D: NA
DNA: TGTGCCAGCAGCTTGGGCACCGGCCCGACAGATACGCAGTATTTT
CDR3: CASSLGTGPTDTQYF

J: TRBJ2-2
V: TRBV7-9
D: NA
DNA: TGTGCCAGCAGCACGCGGACACCTTCGGGCACCGGGGAGCTGTTTTTT
CDR3: CASSTRTPSGTGELFF

J: TRBJ1-4
V: TRBV7-9
D: TRBD1
DNA: TGTGCCAGCAGCTCCGGACAGGGGAGTAATGAAAAACTGTTTTTT
CDR3: CASSSGQGSNEKLFF

J: TRBJ2-7
V: TRBV2
D: TRBD2
DNA: TGTGCCAGCTATAGCGGGGGTAACTACGAGCAGTACTTC
CDR3: CASYSGGNYEQYF

J: TRBJ2-2
V: TRBV5-1
D: TRBD1
DNA: TGCGCCAGCAGCCCCCGGACAGGTAACACCGGGGAGCTGTTTTTT
CDR3: CASSPRTGNTGELFF

J: TRBJ2-5
V: TRBV5-1
D: NA
DNA: TGCGCCAGCAGCTTGGCAGGCAGGGAGGAAGAGACCCAGTACTTC
CDR3: CASSLAGREEETQYF

J: TRBJ1-5
V: TRBV6-1
D: NA
DNA: TGTGCCAGCAGGCTCGCTATTATACAGGGAAAGCCCCAGCATTTT
CDR3: CASRLAIIQGKPQHF